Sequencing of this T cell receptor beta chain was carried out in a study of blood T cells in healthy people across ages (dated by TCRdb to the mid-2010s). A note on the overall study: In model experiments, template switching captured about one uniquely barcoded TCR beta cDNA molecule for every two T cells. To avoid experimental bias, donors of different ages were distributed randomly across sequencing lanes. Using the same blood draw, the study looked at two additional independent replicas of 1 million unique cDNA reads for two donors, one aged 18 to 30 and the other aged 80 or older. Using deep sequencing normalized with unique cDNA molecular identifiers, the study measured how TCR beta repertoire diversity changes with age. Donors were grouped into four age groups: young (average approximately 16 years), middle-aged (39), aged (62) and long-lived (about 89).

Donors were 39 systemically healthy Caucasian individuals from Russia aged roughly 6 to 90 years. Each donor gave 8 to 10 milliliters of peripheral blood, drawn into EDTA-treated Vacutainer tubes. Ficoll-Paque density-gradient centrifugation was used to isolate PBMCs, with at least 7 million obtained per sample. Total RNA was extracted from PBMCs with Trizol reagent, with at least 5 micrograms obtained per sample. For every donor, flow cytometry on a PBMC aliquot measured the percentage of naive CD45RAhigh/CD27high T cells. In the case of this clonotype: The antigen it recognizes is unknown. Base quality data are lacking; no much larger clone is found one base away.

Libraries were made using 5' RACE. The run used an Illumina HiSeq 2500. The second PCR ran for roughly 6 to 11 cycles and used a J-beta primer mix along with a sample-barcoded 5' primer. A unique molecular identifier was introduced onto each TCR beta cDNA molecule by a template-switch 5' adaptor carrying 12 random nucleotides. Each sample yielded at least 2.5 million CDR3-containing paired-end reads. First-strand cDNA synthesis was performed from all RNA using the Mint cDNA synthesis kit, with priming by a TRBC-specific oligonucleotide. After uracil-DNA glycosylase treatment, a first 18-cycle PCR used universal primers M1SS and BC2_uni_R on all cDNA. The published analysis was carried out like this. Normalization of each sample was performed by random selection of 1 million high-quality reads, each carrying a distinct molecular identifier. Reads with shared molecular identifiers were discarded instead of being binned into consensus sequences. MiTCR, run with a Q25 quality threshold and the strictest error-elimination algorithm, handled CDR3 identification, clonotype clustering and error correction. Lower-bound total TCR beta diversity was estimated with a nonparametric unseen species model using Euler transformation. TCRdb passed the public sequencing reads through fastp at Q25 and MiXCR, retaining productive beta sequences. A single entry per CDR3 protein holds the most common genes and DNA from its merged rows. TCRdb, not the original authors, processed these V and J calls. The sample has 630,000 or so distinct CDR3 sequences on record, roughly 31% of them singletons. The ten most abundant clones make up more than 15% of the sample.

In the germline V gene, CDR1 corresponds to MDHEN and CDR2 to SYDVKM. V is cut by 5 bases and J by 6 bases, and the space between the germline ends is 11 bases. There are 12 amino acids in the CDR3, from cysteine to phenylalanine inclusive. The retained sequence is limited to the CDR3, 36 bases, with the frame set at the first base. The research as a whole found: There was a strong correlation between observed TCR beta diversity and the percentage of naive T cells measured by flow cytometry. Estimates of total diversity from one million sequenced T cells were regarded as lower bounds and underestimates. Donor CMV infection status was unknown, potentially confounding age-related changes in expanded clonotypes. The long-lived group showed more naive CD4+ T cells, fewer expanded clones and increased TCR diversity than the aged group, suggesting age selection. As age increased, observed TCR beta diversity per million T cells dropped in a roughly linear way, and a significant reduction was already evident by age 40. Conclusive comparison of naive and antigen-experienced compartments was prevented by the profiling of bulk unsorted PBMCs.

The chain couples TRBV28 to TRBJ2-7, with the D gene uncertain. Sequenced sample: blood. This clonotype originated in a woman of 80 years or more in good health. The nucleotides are TGTGCCAGCAGTCCCGTGGAGTCCGAGCAGTACTTC. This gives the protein CASSPVESEQYF.